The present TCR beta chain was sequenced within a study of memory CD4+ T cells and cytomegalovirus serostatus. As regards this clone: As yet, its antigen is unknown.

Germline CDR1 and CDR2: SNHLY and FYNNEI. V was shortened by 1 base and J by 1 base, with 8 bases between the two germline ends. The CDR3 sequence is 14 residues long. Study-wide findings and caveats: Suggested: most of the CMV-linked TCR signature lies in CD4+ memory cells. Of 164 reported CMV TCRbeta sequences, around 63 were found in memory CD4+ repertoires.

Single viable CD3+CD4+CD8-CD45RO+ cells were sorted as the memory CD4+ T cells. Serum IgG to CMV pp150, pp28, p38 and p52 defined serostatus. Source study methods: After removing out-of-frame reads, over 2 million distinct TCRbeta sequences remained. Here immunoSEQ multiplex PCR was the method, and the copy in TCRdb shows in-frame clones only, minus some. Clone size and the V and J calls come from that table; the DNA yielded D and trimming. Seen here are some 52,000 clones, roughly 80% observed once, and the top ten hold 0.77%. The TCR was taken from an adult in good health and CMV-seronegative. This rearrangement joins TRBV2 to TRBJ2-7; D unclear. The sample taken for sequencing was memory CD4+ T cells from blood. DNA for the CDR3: TGTGCCAGCAGTGAAGGTTCGGCTTCCTACGAGCAGTACTTC. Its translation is CASSEGSASYEQYF.